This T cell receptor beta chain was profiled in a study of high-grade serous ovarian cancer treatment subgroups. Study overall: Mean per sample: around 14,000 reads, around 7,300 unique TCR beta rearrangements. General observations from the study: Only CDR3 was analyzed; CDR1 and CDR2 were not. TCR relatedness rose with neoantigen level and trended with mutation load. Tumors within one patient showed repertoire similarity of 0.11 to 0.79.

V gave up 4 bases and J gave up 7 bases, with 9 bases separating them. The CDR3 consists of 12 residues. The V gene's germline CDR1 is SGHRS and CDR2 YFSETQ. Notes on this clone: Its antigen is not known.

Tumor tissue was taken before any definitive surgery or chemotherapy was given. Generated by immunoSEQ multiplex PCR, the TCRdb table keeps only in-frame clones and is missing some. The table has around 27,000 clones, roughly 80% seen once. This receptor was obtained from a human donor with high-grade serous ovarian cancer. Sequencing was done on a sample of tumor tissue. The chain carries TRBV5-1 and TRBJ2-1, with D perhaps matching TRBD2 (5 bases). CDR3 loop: CASSPTGNEQFF. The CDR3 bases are TGCGCCAGCAGCCCAACGGGGAATGAGCAGTTCTTC.